This T cell receptor (beta chain) was captured by sequencing in a study of T cells in localized non-small cell lung cancer. Study conclusions and caveats: Multi-region tumor sequencing was not done, so intratumor heterogeneity could not be excluded.

Remarks on this clone: What it binds is unknown.

Using immunoSEQ multiplex PCR, the repertoire was profiled, and TCRdb retains in-frame clones only, with some absent. Here the sample spans under 35,000 clones, around 80% being singletons. CDR1 and CDR2 from the germline V gene are KGHSH and LQKENI. The V and J ends lost 0 bases and 6 bases respectively, with 8 bases between them. The CDR3 totals 14 residues. V is TRBV18 and J is TRBJ2-2; D remains ambiguous. Material: peripheral blood, obtained before any cancer treatment. This receptor was obtained from a male donor older than 55 with stage III squamous cell lung carcinoma. CDR3 coding DNA: TGTGCCAGCTCACCACCGATCAGGCCCGGGGAGCTGTTTTTT. It encodes CASSPPIRPGELFF.